The 28 T cell receptor beta chains below were found in one sample sequenced in a study of blood T cell repertoires in COVID-19. Only in-frame clones appear in the TCRdb table, and some are missing; sequencing was by immunoSEQ multiplex PCR. This table holds 200,000 to 300,000 clones, approximately 85% found once. Input material: peripheral blood. The receptors come from a human donor in a cohort sampled during active COVID-19.

CDR3 sequence (DNA): TGTGCCAGTAGACCCCGGGACAGGGGTAGGGACTATGGCTACACCTTC. Its translation: CASRPRDRGRDYGYTF. This chain joins TRBV19 and TRBJ1-2; 10 nucleotides align to TRBD1. V lost 6 bases to trimming and J lost 3 bases; unmatched junction nucleotides: 10. This CDR3 is 16 amino acids long. Per germline, CDR1 LNHDA and CDR2 SQIVND (reference sequence).

The chain couples TRBV11-1 to TRBJ2-7; the D gene is possibly TRBD2 (5 bases). Trimming took 1 base from V and 2 from J, leaving 9 bases between them. Per germline, CDR1 SGHAT and CDR2 FQDESV (reference sequence). This CDR3 region has 14 residues. The CDR3, as DNA: TGTGCCAGCAGCTTAGTTCTCGGGGCCTACGAGCAGTACTTC. This encodes CASSLVLGAYEQYF.

The V gene is TRBV19, the J gene TRBJ1-2; D gene ambiguous. From germline, CDR1 is LNHDA and CDR2 SQIVND (reference sequence). The CDR3 contains 13 residues. Trimming cost V 6 bases and J 6 bases, with 14 bases left between them. CDR3 coding DNA: TGTGCCAGTAGCCACATGGCGCAGGATGGCTACACCTTC. This sequence encodes CASSHMAQDGYTF. The variable domain in full, with the rest retrieved from reference TRBV19 and TRBJ1-2, is DGGITQSPKYLFRKEGQNVTLSCEQNLNHDAMYWYRQDPGQGLRLIYYSQIVNDFQKGDIAEGYSVSREKKESFPLTVTSAQKNPTAFYLCASSHMAQDGYTFGSGTRLTVV.

The chain has TRBV2 and TRBJ2-7, with 7 bases that match TRBD1. This CDR3 has 13 residues. Germline CDR1 SNHLY, CDR2 FYNNEI. V shed 4 bases and J 2 bases; nucleotides not matched to a gene: 2. The CDR3 reads CASSAGTAYEQYF. The CDR3, as DNA: TGTGCCAGCAGTGCCGGGACAGCCTACGAGCAGTACTTC.

This clone was observed a handful of times. This chain connects TRBV30 to TRBJ1-2, with a weak D call TRBD1 (5 bases). V dropped 1 base and J dropped 2 bases, with 5 bases sitting between them. There are 12 residues in the CDR3. Germline V gives CDR1 GTSNPN, CDR2 SVGIG (reference sequence). The CDR3 DNA follows: TGTGCCTGGAGTGCAGGGAACTATGGCTACACCTTC. Translated, it gives CAWSAGNYGYTF.

V is TRBV4-3 and J is TRBJ1-2; TRBD1 agrees at 9 bases. The CDR3 runs 16 residues. Germline CDR1 LGHNA, CDR2 YSLEER. V lost 1 base, J lost 0 bases, and 3 bases stayed unmatched. CDR3 protein: CASSQVGTGSNYGYTF. The CDR3 bases are TGCGCCAGCAGCCAAGTTGGGACAGGGTCTAACTATGGCTACACCTTC.

The chain recombines TRBV4-2 with TRBJ2-5, with TRBD1 identical over 8 bases. The CDR3 consists of 15 residues. V dropped 2 bases and J dropped 5; count of bases not matched to a gene: 7. Germline-derived CDR1 and CDR2 are LGHNA and YNFKEQ. The CDR3: CASSQNRGVRETQYF. CDR3 DNA sequence: TGTGCCAGCAGCCAAAACAGGGGGGTCAGGGAGACCCAGTACTTC.

V gene TRBV6-2 or TRBV6-3 combines with J gene TRBJ2-3; a weak D match, TRBD2 (7 bases). The V gene lost 2 bases and the J gene lost 3 bases, with 15 bases spanning the gap. Germline V lookup: CDR1 MNHEY, CDR2 SVGEGT. The CDR3 is made up of 16 amino acids. The CDR3 region is CASSYHLRGGTDTQYF. The CDR3 DNA is TGTGCCAGCAGTTACCACTTAAGGGGGGGGACAGATACGCAGTATTTT.

V gene TRBV13 combines with J gene TRBJ1-1, with a tentative D call TRBD1 (6 bases). Trimming shortened V by 6 bases and J by 8 bases, and 16 bases separated the two germline ends. The CDR3 length is 13 residues. Looked up from germline, CDR1 is PRHDT and CDR2 is FYEKMQ (reference sequence). CDR3 sequence: CASSIGGSREAFF. The CDR3 nucleotides are TGTGCCAGCAGTATAGGGGGTTCGCGAGAAGCTTTCTTT.

The chain combines TRBV28 with TRBJ1-2, with 7 bases that match TRBD1. The CDR3 length is 13 residues. Germline assignment: CDR1 MDHEN and CDR2 SYDVKM. With V trimmed by 6 bases and J by 4 bases, 5 bases remained unmatched. CDR3 DNA: TGTGCCAGCAGGAGACAGGGCATCTATGGCTACACCTTC. It encodes CASRRQGIYGYTF.

This chain links TRBV5-4 with TRBJ2-5; D is possibly TRBD1 (6 bases). Per germline, CDR1 SGHNT and CDR2 YYREEE (reference sequence). The length of the CDR3 is 15 residues. The V and J ends lost 4 bases and 5 bases respectively, with 18 bases between them. The CDR3 DNA sequence: TGTGCCAGCAGCCGCGAGGGGGAAGTAGGCGAGACCCAGTACTTC. Amino acid sequence: CASSREGEVGETQYF.

This clone showed up just a few times. Here the CDR3 reads CASSKWTGADTGELFF. As DNA, the CDR3 is TGTGCCAGCAGCAAGTGGACAGGGGCCGACACCGGGGAGCTGTTTTTT. The chain couples TRBV11-3 to TRBJ2-2; 9 positions match TRBD1. The ends lost 5 bases at V and 3 bases at J; junction bases unmatched: 7. The germline V gene encodes CDR1 SGHNT and CDR2 YENEEA. The CDR3 is 16 amino acids.

This rearrangement joins TRBV5-1 to TRBJ2-5; TRBD1 matches 7 bases. The germline V gene encodes CDR1 SGHRS and CDR2 YFSETQ. The V segment lost 0 bases and the J segment 2 bases; nucleotides outside the gene matches: 7. The CDR3 is 16 amino acids. The CDR3 DNA is TGCGCCAGCAGCTTGGCCCTGGGACAGCTGCAAGAGACCCAGTACTTC. Protein product: CASSLALGQLQETQYF.

The V gene is TRBV29-1, the J gene TRBJ2-7, with 7 bases that match TRBD1. The germline V gene encodes CDR1 SQVTM and CDR2 ANQGSEA. The CDR3 sequence is 14 residues long. Trimming cost V 5 bases and J 4 bases; bases outside gene matches: 11. The CDR3 DNA sequence: TGCAGCGTTAGGGACAGAACAAACCGGTACGAGCAGTACTTC. Its translation is CSVRDRTNRYEQYF.

V usage is TRBV3-1 (or the pseudogene TRBV3-2) and J usage is TRBJ2-7; TRBD1 matches 8 bases. Trimming removed 3 bases from V and 7 bases from J; junction bases left unmatched: 8. The CDR3 is made up of 14 amino acids. CDR1 is LGHDT, CDR2 YNNKEL, per germline (reference sequence). DNA of the CDR3: TGTGCCAGCAGCCAGGGACAGGTCTTATGGGAGCAGTACTTC. Amino acid sequence: CASSQGQVLWEQYF.

This rearrangement joins TRBV5-1 to TRBJ2-7; possible D gene TRBD1, 6 bases. Trimming shortened V by 0 bases and J by 3 bases, and 10 bases separated the two germline ends. The CDR3 contains 14 residues. CDR1 is SGHRS and CDR2 is YFSETQ in the germline V gene. The CDR3 loop reads CASSLEGVGYEQYF. As DNA, the CDR3 is TGCGCCAGCAGCTTGGAGGGGGTAGGCTACGAGCAGTACTTC.

This rearrangement joins TRBV15 to TRBJ2-5, with TRBD2 identical over 9 bases. The CDR3 length is 18 residues. V lost 0 bases and J lost 5; bases outside the gene matches: 13. Germline CDR1 is LNHNV and CDR2 is YYDKDF (reference sequence). The DNA for the CDR3 is TGTGCCACCAGCAGAGATATTGACAAGCGGGAGGTCAGGGAGACCCAGTACTTC. It is translated as CATSRDIDKREVRETQYF.

The chain is built from TRBV20-1 and TRBJ2-7, with 7 bases fitting TRBD1. The CDR3 loop spans 12 amino acids. Germline V gives CDR1 DFQATT, CDR2 SNEGSKA (reference sequence). J was trimmed by 3 bases and V by 3 bases; bases with no gene match: 2. The CDR3 sequence is CSASPGGYEQYF. As DNA, the CDR3 is TGCAGTGCTAGTCCAGGGGGCTACGAGCAGTACTTC.

The chain recombines TRBV7-9 with TRBJ1-1; TRBD1 is a possible D gene (6 bases). The V end lost 8 bases, the J end lost 8 bases, and 12 bases lay between the germline ends. This CDR3 is built from 11 residues. Per the germline V gene, CDR1 is SEHNR and CDR2 is FQNEAQ (reference sequence). The CDR3 region has the DNA TGTGCCAGCTTAGGGGGGGCAGAAGCTTTCTTT. This codes for CASLGGAEAFF.

A note on this clone: The junction does not match germline at one end; this may be a read error. The chain combines TRBV7-8 with TRBJ1-1; D might be TRBD1 (5 bases). CDR3 length: 15 residues. CDR1 and CDR2 from the germline V gene are SGHVS and FQNEAQ. CDR3 in amino acids: CASTLSRQTNTEAFF. The CDR3 bases are TGTGCCAGCACCTTAAGCCGACAGACGAACACTGAAGCTTTCTTT.

The CDR3 spells CASSKGTGGGIGETQYF. The DNA for the CDR3 is TGTGCCAGTAGTAAAGGGACAGGGGGCGGAATTGGAGAGACCCAGTACTTC. The rearrangement uses TRBV19 and TRBJ2-5; 12 bases map to TRBD1. Germline values: CDR1 LNHDA, CDR2 SQIVND (reference sequence). The CDR3 totals 17 residues. Trimming removed 4 bases from V and 4 bases from J; junction bases left unmatched: 10.

Only a few counts were recorded for this clone. The chain combines TRBV7-2 with TRBJ1-2, with TRBD1 matching over 8 bases. The CDR3 sequence is 16 residues long. The germline CDR1 and CDR2 sequences are SGHTA and FQGNSA. With 2 bases clipped from V and 8 bases from J, the junction kept 13 bases outside the gene matches. The CDR3 spells CASSLRLSQGAQGYTF. The CDR3 DNA reads TGTGCCAGCAGCTTAAGATTGTCTCAGGGGGCGCAGGGCTACACCTTC.

The chain carries TRBV10-1 and TRBJ2-7; 7 nucleotides line up with TRBD2. J was trimmed by 0 bases and V by 3 bases; bases with no gene match: 8. Germline CDR1 and CDR2: WNHNN and SYGVQD (reference sequence). CDR3 length: 16 amino acids. The CDR3 region is CASSERGAGSSYEQYF. The CDR3, as DNA: TGCGCCAGCAGTGAAAGGGGAGCGGGGAGCTCCTACGAGCAGTACTTC.

V and J are TRBV10-2 and TRBJ2-5; a weak D match, TRBD2 (7 bases). Trimming removed 2 bases at V and 1 base at J, with 20 bases between. This CDR3 spans 18 amino acids. Germline V gene lookup returns CDR1 WSHSY and CDR2 SAAADI. The CDR3 bases are TGCGCCAGCAGTGAGGGATCATTTTGGGGGGGGGCCCAAGAGACCCAGTACTTC. Translation gives CASSEGSFWGGAQETQYF.

The chain employs TRBV27 and TRBJ2-6; tentative D call: TRBD1 (7 bases). V gave up 6 bases and J gave up 4 bases, with 25 bases separating them. There are 19 residues in the CDR3. CDR1 and CDR2 (germline): MNHEY, SMNVEV (reference sequence). CDR3 sequence reads: CASRLTTTGRYGGANVLTF. As DNA, the CDR3 is TGTGCCAGCAGGCTTACTACGACAGGGAGGTATGGAGGGGCCAACGTCCTGACTTTC.

The chain couples TRBV21-1 to TRBJ2-7; the table's TRBD2 call for D was not verified on the DNA. TRBV21-1 is given as a pseudogene. The CDR3 loop spans 17 amino acids. The CDR3 DNA sequence: TGTGCCAGCAGCAAAGCCCATGGGCAGCGGAGTAGGTACGAGCAGTACTTC. Translated: CASSKAHGQRSRYEQYF.

V and J are TRBV29-1 and TRBJ2-1; TRBD2 agrees at 10 bases. This CDR3 is built from 13 residues. Unmatched junction bases numbered 7, after V lost 5 bases and J lost 9 bases. Germline lookup yields CDR1 SQVTM and CDR2 ANQGSEA. The CDR3, as DNA: TGCAGCGTTTCAACTAGCGGGGTAATTGAGCAGTTCTTC. It specifies CSVSTSGVIEQFF.

This rearrangement joins TRBV30 to TRBJ1-1, with a weak D call TRBD1 (5 bases). The CDR3 spans 11 residues. Germline CDR1 GTSNPN, CDR2 SVGIG (reference sequence). The V end was cut by 3 bases, the J end by 3 bases, with 5 bases between. The CDR3 DNA sequence: TGTGCCTGGAGCAGGGACACTGAAGCTTTCTTT. Translated: CAWSRDTEAFF.